These T cell receptor beta chains were read from a single sample in a study of CD8 T cells in ankylosing spondylitis. TCRdb reprocessed the 5' RACE reads via MiXCR and lists one record per CDR3 protein. This repertoire shows 450,000 to 550,000 distinct CDR3 sequences, about 5% found once; its top ten account for 3.5%. The sample consisted of blood, either unsorted or a sorted T cell fraction (not recorded which). These receptors were taken from a male donor with ankylosing spondylitis. Both conserved end residues are part of each CDR3. A D gene is named only where the DNA matches it firmly. For some rows the clone size is stated as once, few or many, or as a class when expanded; others skip it.

J gene | clone size | D gene | CDR3 length | V gene | CDR3 protein | CDR3 DNA
TRBJ2-1 | many | - | 14 | TRBV20-1 | CSAGAGTGLNEQFF | TGCAGTGCGGGGGCGGGGACTGGGCTCAATGAGCAGTTCTTC
TRBJ2-5 | - | TRBD2 | 15 | TRBV7-7 | CASSRRLAGQETQYF | TGTGCTAGCAGCCGTAGACTAGCGGGCCAAGAGACCCAGTACTTC
TRBJ2-2 | many | - | 14 | TRBV7-3 | CASSLKGYTGELFF | TGTGCCAGCAGCTTAAAGGGGTACACCGGGGAGCTGTTTTTT
TRBJ1-2 | many | - | 14 | TRBV15 | CATSREAGDYGYTF | TGTGCCACCAGCAGAGAAGCAGGGGACTATGGCTACACCTTC
TRBJ2-3 | many | - | 13 | TRBV20-1 | CSARKRTTDTQYF | TGCAGTGCCCGTAAGCGGACCACAGATACGCAGTATTTT
TRBJ2-4 | many | - | 16 | TRBV13 | CASSPQGSPLKNIQYF | TGTGCCAGCAGCCCACAGGGTTCACCCCTCAAAAACATTCAGTACTTC
TRBJ2-3 | many | TRBD1 | 14 | TRBV20-1 | CSAADRGLADTQYF | TGCAGTGCTGCCGACAGGGGGCTAGCAGATACGCAGTATTTT
TRBJ2-2 | many | - | 12 | TRBV15 | CATSRESGELFF | TGTGCCACCAGCAGAGAAAGCGGGGAGCTGTTTTTT
TRBJ1-4 | - | - | 15 | TRBV14 | CASSQDPGTTEKLFF | TGTGCCAGCAGCCAAGATCCCGGGACAACAGAAAAACTGTTTTTT
TRBJ1-2 | few | - | 16 | TRBV24-1 | CATSDGRADRNYGYTF | TGTGCCACCAGTGATGGGAGAGCCGACAGAAACTATGGCTACACCTTC
TRBJ1-2 | many | - | 12 | TRBV6-2/TRBV6-3 | CASAISGYGYTF | TGTGCCAGCGCAATTTCGGGTTATGGCTACACCTTC
TRBJ2-7 | many | TRBD1 | 15 | TRBV4-1 | CASSPRRQGQYEQYF | TGCGCCAGCAGCCCTCGAAGACAGGGCCAATACGAGCAGTACTTC
TRBJ1-1 | many | - | 12 | TRBV12-3/TRBV12-4 | CASSLRPRGAFF | TGTGCCAGCAGTTTGCGTCCCCGGGGGGCTTTCTTT
TRBJ1-1 | many | - | 15 | TRBV4-1 | CASSLGSVRGTEAFF | TGCGCCAGCAGCCTCGGCTCGGTGCGGGGTACTGAAGCTTTCTTT
TRBJ1-1 | many | - | 14 | TRBV18 | CASSLRVGWTEAFF | TGTGCCAGCTCACTAAGGGTGGGATGGACTGAAGCTTTCTTT
TRBJ2-1 | many | TRBD2 | 14 | TRBV20-1 | CSARKAGGPNEQFF | TGCAGTGCTAGAAAAGCGGGGGGGCCTAATGAGCAGTTCTTC
TRBJ2-1 | many | - | 11 | TRBV3-1 | CASKYSNEQFF | TGTGCCAGCAAGTACAGTAATGAGCAGTTCTTC
TRBJ1-5 | few | - | 17 | TRBV3-1 | CASSQDPAGELNQPQHF | TGTGCCAGCAGCCAAGATCCGGCAGGGGAGTTGAATCAGCCCCAGCATTTT
TRBJ1-2 | many | - | 15 | TRBV4-2 | CASSQWGRGDYGYTF | TGTGCCAGCAGCCAATGGGGCAGGGGTGACTATGGCTACACCTTC
TRBJ2-3 | - | TRBD1 | 15 | TRBV7-9 | CASVDRGASTDTQYF | TGTGCCAGCGTAGACAGGGGGGCGAGCACAGATACGCAGTATTTT
TRBJ2-3 | many | - | 14 | TRBV12-3/TRBV12-4 | CASSRPSGTDTQYF | TGTGCCAGCAGTCGCCCTAGCGGCACAGATACGCAGTATTTT
TRBJ2-7 | - | TRBD2 | 16 | TRBV13 | CASSSPGLAAPYEQYF | TGTGCCAGCAGCTCGCCCGGACTAGCGGCCCCATACGAGCAGTACTTC
TRBJ1-1 | many | - | 12 | TRBV6-2/TRBV6-3 | CASSYAHTEAFF | TGTGCCAGCAGTTACGCCCACACTGAAGCTTTCTTT
TRBJ1-2 | many | - | 15 | TRBV28 | CASSLRTVTGYGYTF | TGTGCCAGCAGTTTGCGGACGGTCACAGGCTATGGCTACACCTTC
TRBJ2-7 | few | - | 16 | TRBV21-1 | CASSKEGGPRSYEQYF | TGTGCCAGCAGCAAGGAGGGGGGCCCACGCTCCTACGAGCAGTACTTC
TRBJ1-2 | many | - | 15 | TRBV12-3/TRBV12-4 | CASSLLWGVGYGYTF | TGTGCCAGCAGTCTCCTTTGGGGGGTTGGTTATGGCTACACCTTC
TRBJ2-7 | few | - | 14 | TRBV5-5 | CASSLEDQSYEQYF | TGTGCCAGCAGCTTGGAGGACCAATCCTACGAGCAGTACTTC
TRBJ2-3 | many | TRBD2 | 17 | TRBV7-8 | CASSLGRLAGSTDTQYF | TGTGCCAGCAGCTTAGGAAGACTAGCGGGGAGCACAGATACGCAGTATTTT
TRBJ2-2 | - | - | 11 | TRBV11-2 | CASSESPGLFF | TGTGCCAGCAGCGAGTCCCCAGGGCTGTTTTTT
TRBJ2-5 | - | TRBD2 | 15 | TRBV5-1 | CASSSGLAIQETQYF | TGCGCCAGCAGCTCAGGACTAGCGATACAAGAGACCCAGTACTTC
TRBJ1-6 | many | - | 14 | TRBV12-3/TRBV12-4 | CASSSRRGAEPLHF | TGTGCCAGCAGTTCCCGTAGAGGGGCAGAGCCCCTCCACTTT
TRBJ1-1 | many | TRBD1 | 17 | TRBV27 | CASSLWGQPLIGTEAFF | TGTGCCAGCAGTTTGTGGGGACAGCCACTAATAGGGACTGAAGCTTTCTTT
TRBJ2-1 | many | - | 14 | TRBV20-1 | CSVEGRGLINEQFF | TGCAGTGTCGAGGGGCGGGGGCTTATCAATGAGCAGTTCTTC
TRBJ2-1 | - | - | 12 | TRBV6-2/TRBV6-3 | CASSYSIREQFF | TGTGCCAGCAGTTACTCGATAAGGGAGCAGTTCTTC
TRBJ2-7 | many | TRBD2 | 14 | TRBV5-1 | CASSLGLASYEQYF | TGCGCCAGCAGCTTGGGACTAGCGTCCTACGAGCAGTACTTC
TRBJ1-1 | many | - | 14 | TRBV5-1 | CASSLVAGNTEAFF | TGCGCCAGCAGCTTGGTGGCAGGGAACACTGAAGCTTTCTTT
TRBJ1-4 | many | - | 15 | TRBV28 | CASSPRGGGNEKLFF | TGTGCCAGCAGCCCCCGTGGAGGGGGTAATGAAAAACTGTTTTTT